The T cell receptor beta chain under discussion was sequenced for a study of shared clonotypes between healthy human individuals (dated by TCRdb to between 2020 and 2021). Study-level background: Two women and a few men aged 18 to 49 years were included in the cohort. Blood TCR repertoires of 5 or 6 healthy adults were deeply sequenced to estimate repertoire size and the extent of clonotype sharing between individuals. Different laboratories and diverse techniques were used to prepare libraries and sequence TCR repertoires, to increase sequencing depth and limit assay-specific biases. Between about 0.85 and 8.9 billion PBMCs per donor were obtained by leukapheresis.

Reading from cysteine to phenylalanine, the CDR3 counts 17 amino acids. Solely the CDR3 DNA is kept, with 51 bases framed from the first base. CDR1 and CDR2 (SGHNT, YENEEA) derive from the germline V gene. V loses 5 bases at its end and J loses 5 bases; junction bases beyond the gene matches: 10. About this clone: Its antigen specificity is not known. The sample holds no much larger clone one base away, and base qualities are not on file.

Healthy HIV-negative adults with no recently reported acute infections or vaccinations were included as donors. All donors were Caucasian adults living in Nashville, Tennessee, USA. For unsorted samples, 75 million to 100 million PBMCs were counted and genomic DNA was extracted with the QIAamp DNA Blood Mini kit. Blood was obtained by leukapheresis, after which PBMCs were separated by Ficoll-Histopaque density gradient centrifugation and cryopreserved in liquid nitrogen vapor phase. Using the deep immunoSEQ assay, multiplex PCR amplified TCR CDR3 regions from genomic DNA. Extracted genomic DNA from each cell subset was distributed evenly across all wells of several immunoSEQ 96-well plates, and each plate was treated as a replicate. For unsorted PBMC, 300 ng of genomic DNA, equivalent to approximately 30,000 T cell genomes, went into each replicate PCR. Unsorted PBMC genomic DNA was sequenced across ten immunoSEQ deep assay plates. Purified libraries were quantified with a Qubit 3.0 fluorometer, sized on a Bioanalyzer 2100, and re-quantified with the KAPA Library Quantification kit. A separate single-read 150-cycle Illumina NextSeq 550 flow cell was used to sequence each immunoSEQ 96-well plate. Regarding the original processing steps: Because only junctional sequences without quality scores were contained in the immunoSEQ output, filtering matching that applied to full-length reads could not be performed. Sequences were annotated with PyIR, a Python wrapper for IgBLAST v1.9, and V/J genes and CDR3 were assigned using IMGT germline references. Any read was removed if the V/J assignment was weak (E-value above 1e-6), the CDR3 was missing, or the read contained stop codons, out-of-frame junctions, or ambiguous translated residues. V3J clonotypes were defined by identical inferred V gene, J gene, and CDR3 amino acid sequence. The percentage overlap between two repertoires was calculated by dividing the number of shared unique clonotypes by the size of the smaller repertoire. Three approaches were used to assess repertoire richness: RTK rarefaction, the Chao1 estimator, and Recon v2.1 estimates of unobserved clonotypes. What TCRdb holds here is the immuneACCESS table cut down to in-frame rearrangements. Part of the clones is not present; checked against another copy, under half of the missing clones reflect an unresolved V gene, and the others are unexplained. The D gene and trimming were derived from the DNA, and the V and J assignments and clone size from that table. The sample contains approximately 500,000 clones, 75% to 80% of them found a single time. Together, the top ten hold around an eighth of the sample.

The study at large found these results: Sampling was limited to blood, and TCR repertoires in tissue likely differ from TCR repertoires in blood. Pairwise subsampling led to the expectation that sequencing depth would affect the degree of clonotype sharing among donors. The small number of donors limited the genetic and exposure-history diversity represented.

This clonotype was sampled from a woman between 40 and 55 years old in good health. Some clones in this sample may be carry-over from other donors' samples. The rearrangement combines TRBV11-3 with TRBJ2-3; 13 bases in the middle match TRBD2. Sequencing was carried out using PBMCs. The bases are TGTGCCAGCAGCCCCCGAGCGGGACTAGCGGGACAAGATACGCAGTATTTT. Its coded protein is CASSPRAGLAGQDTQYF. Outside the CDR3, residues come from the reference TRBV11-3 and TRBJ2-3 proteins, so the full variable domain is: EAGVVQSPRYKIIEKKQPVAFWCNPISGHNTLYWYLQNLGQGPELLIRYENEEAVDDSQLPKDRFSAERLKGVDSTLKIQPAELGDSAVYLCASSPRAGLAGQDTQYFGPGTRLTVL.